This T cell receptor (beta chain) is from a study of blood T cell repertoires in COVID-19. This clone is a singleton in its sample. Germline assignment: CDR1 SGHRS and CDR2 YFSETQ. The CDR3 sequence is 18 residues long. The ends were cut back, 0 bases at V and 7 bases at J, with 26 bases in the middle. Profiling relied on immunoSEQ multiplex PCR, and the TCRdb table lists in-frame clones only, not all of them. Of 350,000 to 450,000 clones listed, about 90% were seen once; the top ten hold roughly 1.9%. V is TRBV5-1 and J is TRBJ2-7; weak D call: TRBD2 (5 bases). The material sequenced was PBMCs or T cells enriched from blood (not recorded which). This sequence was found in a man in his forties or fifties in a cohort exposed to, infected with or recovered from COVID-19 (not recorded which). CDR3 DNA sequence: TGCGCCAGCAGCTTGGGGCAGGCCCAAGGAGGCCCGGCTGGAGAGCAGTACTTC. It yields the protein CASSLGQAQGGPAGEQYF.